The sequence of this T cell receptor beta chain was determined in a study of graft-versus-host responses after intestinal transplantation. The protocol was immunoSEQ multiplex PCR, while the TCRdb copy is restricted to in-frame clones and leaves out a portion. The repertoire holds around 77,000 clones, over 85% seen once, with around 0.54% in the top ten. This clone was observed once. Its antigen is not identified. The CDR3 consists of 15 residues. The ends lost 7 bases at V and 5 bases at J; junction bases unmatched: 12. CDR1 is MNHEY, CDR2 SMNVEV, per germline (reference sequence). The clonotype was recovered from a human donor who received an intestinal transplant. The sample was unstimulated CD8+ T cells sorted from spleen or lymph node cells, taken before intestinal transplant. The rearrangement joins TRBV27 to TRBJ2-5, with 8 bases identical to TRBD1. CDR3 nucleotide sequence: TGTGCCAGCACCTGGACAGGGCGCAAGGGGGAGACCCAGTACTTC. The encoded protein is CASTWTGRKGETQYF.